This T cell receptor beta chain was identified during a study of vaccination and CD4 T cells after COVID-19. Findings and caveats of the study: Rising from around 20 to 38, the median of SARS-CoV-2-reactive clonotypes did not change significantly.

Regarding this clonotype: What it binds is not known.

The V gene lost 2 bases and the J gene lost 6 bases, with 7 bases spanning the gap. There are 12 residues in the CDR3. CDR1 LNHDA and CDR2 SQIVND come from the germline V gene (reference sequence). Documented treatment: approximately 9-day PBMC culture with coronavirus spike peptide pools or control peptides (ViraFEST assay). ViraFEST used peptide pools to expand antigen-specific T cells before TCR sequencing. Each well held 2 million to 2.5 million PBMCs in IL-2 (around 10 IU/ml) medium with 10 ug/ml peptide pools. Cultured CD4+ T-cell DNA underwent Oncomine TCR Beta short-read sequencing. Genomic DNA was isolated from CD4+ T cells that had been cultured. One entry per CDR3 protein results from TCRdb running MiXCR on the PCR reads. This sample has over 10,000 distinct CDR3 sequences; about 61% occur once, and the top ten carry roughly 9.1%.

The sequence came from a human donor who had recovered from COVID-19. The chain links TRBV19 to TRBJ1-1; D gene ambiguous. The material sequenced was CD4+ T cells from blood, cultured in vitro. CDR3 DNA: TGTGCCAGTAGTATAAGAAGAGCTGAAGCTTTCTTT. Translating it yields CASSIRRAEAFF.